This T cell receptor (beta chain) was sequenced for a study of human CD4 T cells and Enterobacteriaceae. As to this clone: As yet, its antigen is unknown.

The study, taken as a whole, reports: Broadly cross-reactive clonotypes: about 55% of the 19 ranked in the top 5%. Ex vivo clonotype reactivity was inferred only by sequence matching.

The memory gate held CD4+ cells that were not CD45RA+CCR7+CD95- naive cells, over 95% pure. Positive selection with CD4 and CD14 microbeads isolated CD4+ T cells and monocytes. This CDR3 comprises 11 residues. Germline V gene data show CDR1 as SGDLS and CDR2 as YYNGEE. With 4 bases removed from V and 5 bases from J, the gap between germline ends came to 4 bases. Detection sensitivity for ex vivo total memory CD4+ was one cell in 200,000. Assay: immunoSEQ multiplex PCR; the TCRdb copy retains only in-frame clones and omits some. The data show 25,000 to 30,000 clones, around 80% seen once. The sequenced sample consisted of memory CD4+ T cells from blood. This receptor was obtained from a human donor in good health. This rearrangement joins TRBV9 to TRBJ2-1; D unresolved. CDR3 residues: CASSPNNEQFF. CDR3 nucleotides: TGTGCCAGCAGCCCCAACAATGAGCAGTTCTTC.